These 9 T cell receptor beta chains were sequenced from one sample in a study of early T cells in non-severe SARS-CoV-2 infection. A single record per CDR3 protein comes from TCRdb applying MiXCR to the 5' RACE reads. Of approximately 100,000 distinct CDR3 sequences detected, approximately 10% appear once; the ten largest clones hold approximately 5.4%. Sequencing was done on a sample of whole blood. The receptors shown here come from an adult who was a healthcare worker with PCR-confirmed SARS-CoV-2 infection or an uninfected control (not recorded which).

This clonotype has more than one count but fewer than ten. This sequence joins TRBV27 and TRBJ2-1, with D uncertain. With 0 bases removed from V and 2 bases from J, the gap between germline ends came to 8 bases. The length of the CDR3 is 15 residues. Per germline, CDR1 MNHEY and CDR2 SMNVEV (reference sequence). In nucleotides, the CDR3 is TGTGCCAGCAGTTTATCCGAGACTGCCTACAATGAGCAGTTCTTC. It yields the protein CASSLSETAYNEQFF.

The sample holds a few counts of this clonotype. V usage is TRBV27 and J usage is TRBJ1-5; D is unresolved. This CDR3 spans 17 amino acids. Germline CDR1 and CDR2: MNHEY and SMNVEV (reference sequence). Trimming cost V 6 bases and J 4 bases, with 22 bases left between them. CDR3 residues: CASSARTGFISNQPQHF. DNA of the CDR3: TGTGCCAGCAGCGCCAGGACGGGATTTATTTCTAATCAGCCCCAGCATTTT.

This clonotype occurred a few times. This chain connects TRBV6-2 or TRBV6-3 to TRBJ2-1, with a possible D match to TRBD1 (5 bases). The CDR3 has 16 amino acids. V was trimmed by 4 bases and J by 4 bases, leaving 17 bases between them. In germline, CDR1 is MNHEY, CDR2 SVGEGT. CDR3 in amino acids: CASSFGAMTLYNEQFF. In DNA form, the CDR3 reads TGTGCCAGCAGTTTTGGGGCCATGACGTTATACAATGAGCAGTTCTTC.

This chain connects TRBV3-1 to TRBJ1-1; 7 positions agree with TRBD1. Trimming at V came to 5 bases and at J to 9 bases, leaving 9 bases not matched to a gene. From germline, CDR1 is LGHDT and CDR2 YNNKEL (reference sequence). This CDR3 contains 13 residues. The CDR3 DNA is TGTGCCAGCAGCTTCCGACAGGGCCGTCAAGCTTTCTTT. Translation gives CASSFRQGRQAFF.

This clonotype was recorded many times. This chain uses TRBV5-5 with TRBJ1-4; TRBD1 is a possible D gene (5 bases). V lost 4 bases to trimming and J lost 0 bases, with 10 bases between them. This CDR3 has 15 amino acids. The germline V gene encodes CDR1 SGHKS and CDR2 YYEKEE (reference sequence). For the CDR3, the DNA is TGTGCCAGCAGCCGGGACCCAGCAACTAATGAAAAACTGTTTTTT. Encoded protein: CASSRDPATNEKLFF.

This clonotype was recorded many times. J is TRBJ2-3 and V is TRBV7-9; D ambiguous. CDR1 SEHNR and CDR2 FQNEAQ come from the germline V gene (reference sequence). This CDR3 is built from 14 residues. Between the trimmed V and J ends, which lost 5 bases and 5 bases, there was a span of 14 bases. The CDR3 coding sequence is TGTGCCAGCAGCACCAGCACCCGAGGAGATACGCAGTATTTT. Its protein product is CASSTSTRGDTQYF.

This clonotype has ten or more counts. J is TRBJ2-7 and V is TRBV9; tentatively, D is TRBD2 (6 bases). Between the trimmed V and J ends, which lost 3 bases and 6 bases, there was a span of 16 bases. Germline loops: CDR1 SGDLS, CDR2 YYNGEE. The CDR3 is made up of 14 amino acids. The CDR3 region is CASSEVPGVGEQYF. CDR3 nucleotide sequence: TGTGCCAGCAGCGAGGTCCCGGGGGTGGGCGAGCAGTACTTC. The whole variable domain, remainder taken from reference TRBV9 and TRBJ2-7, is DSGVTQTPKHLITATGQRVTLRCSPRSGDLSVYWYQQSLDQGLQFLIQYYNGEERAKGNILERFSAQQFPDLHSELNLSSLELGDSALYFCASSEVPGVGEQYFGPGTRLTVT.

This clonotype has at least ten counts. V and J are TRBV15 and TRBJ2-5; D is perhaps TRBD2 (7 bases). Trimming took 0 bases from V and 1 from J, leaving 9 bases between them. The CDR3 is 15 residues long. CDR1 is LNHNV, CDR2 YYDKDF, per germline (reference sequence). The CDR3 sequence: CATSRDRGAQETQYF. CDR3 bases: TGTGCCACCAGCAGAGATCGGGGGGCCCAAGAGACCCAGTACTTC.

This clonotype was found a few times. The V call is TRBV7-6, the J call TRBJ1-4; D not resolved. The V gene lost 5 bases and the J gene lost 8 bases, with 18 bases spanning the gap. Germline V gives CDR1 SGHVS, CDR2 FNYEAQ. The length of the CDR3 is 15 residues. CDR3 region: CASSPTLDPREKLFF. In nucleotides, the CDR3 is TGTGCCAGCAGCCCAACTCTAGACCCTCGGGAAAAACTGTTTTTT.